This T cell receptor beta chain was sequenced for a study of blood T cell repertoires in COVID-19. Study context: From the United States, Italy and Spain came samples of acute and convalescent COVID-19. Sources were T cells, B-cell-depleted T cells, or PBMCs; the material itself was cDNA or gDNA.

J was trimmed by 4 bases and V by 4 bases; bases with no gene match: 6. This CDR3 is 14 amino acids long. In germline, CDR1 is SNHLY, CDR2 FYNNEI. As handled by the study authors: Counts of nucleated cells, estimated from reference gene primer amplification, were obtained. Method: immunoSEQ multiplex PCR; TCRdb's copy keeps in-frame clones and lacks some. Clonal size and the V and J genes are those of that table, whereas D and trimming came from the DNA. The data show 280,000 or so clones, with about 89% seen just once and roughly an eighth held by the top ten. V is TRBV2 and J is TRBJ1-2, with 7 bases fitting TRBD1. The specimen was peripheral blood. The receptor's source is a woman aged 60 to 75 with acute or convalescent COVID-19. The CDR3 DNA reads TGTGCCAGCAGTGCTGACAGGGACATCTATGGCTACACCTTC. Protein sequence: CASSADRDIYGYTF. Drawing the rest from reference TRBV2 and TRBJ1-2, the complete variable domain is EPEVTQTPSHQVTQMGQEVILRCVPISNHLYFYWYRQILGQKVEFLVSFYNNEISEKSEIFDDQFSVERPDGSNFTLKIRSTKLEDSAMYFCASSADRDIYGYTFGSGTRLTVV.